This is a list of T cell receptor beta chains from one sample in a study of tumor-infiltrating lymphocytes in primary liver carcinoma. TCRdb itself ran the multiplex PCR reads through MiXCR, one entry per CDR3 protein. Among roughly 120,000 distinct CDR3 sequences listed, 55% to 75% were seen once. The sample consisted of liver tumor tissue from sampling region 1. The source of these receptors is an older woman with primary liver carcinoma and hepatitis B virus infection. Both conserved end residues are part of each CDR3. A D gene is named only where the DNA matches it firmly. Expanded clones are given a class, and other clones once, few, many or no size at all.

cdr3_aa: CASSPRQGRGHPQHF; cdr3_nt: TGTGCCAGCAGTCCCCGCCAAGGGCGGGGTCATCCCCAGCACTTT; v_call: TRBV12-3/TRBV12-4; j_call: TRBJ1-5; d_call: NA; clone_size: NA; cdr3_length: 15
cdr3_aa: CASSLASQWNEQFF; cdr3_nt: TGTGCCAGCAGTTTAGCTAGTCAGTGGAATGAGCAGTTCTTC; v_call: TRBV28; j_call: TRBJ2-1; d_call: NA; clone_size: NA; cdr3_length: 14
cdr3_aa: CSVEEEGREQYF; cdr3_nt: TGTAGCGTTGAAGAAGAGGGTCGCGAGCAGTACTTC; v_call: TRBV29-1; j_call: TRBJ2-7; d_call: NA; clone_size: few; cdr3_length: 12
cdr3_aa: CASSYDRPGTGRTGELFF; cdr3_nt: TGTGCCAGCAGCTATGACCGGCCAGGGACCGGTAGGACCGGGGAGCTGTTTTTT; v_call: TRBV7-9; j_call: TRBJ2-2; d_call: NA; clone_size: NA; cdr3_length: 18
cdr3_aa: CASSYKRPAGNTIYF; cdr3_nt: TGTGCCAGCAGTTACAAAAGGCCTGCTGGAAACACCATATATTTT; v_call: TRBV6-5; j_call: TRBJ1-3; d_call: NA; clone_size: many; cdr3_length: 15
cdr3_aa: CSSSLGRSTNEQFF; cdr3_nt: TGTTCCAGCAGCTTAGGCAGGAGCACTAATGAACAGTTCTTC; v_call: TRBV11-3; j_call: TRBJ2-1; d_call: NA; clone_size: NA; cdr3_length: 14
cdr3_aa: CASSLGGTPPSYEQYF; cdr3_nt: TGTGCCAGCAGCTTGGGTGGGACCCCTCCCTCCTACGAGCAGTACTTC; v_call: TRBV5-4; j_call: TRBJ2-7; d_call: NA; clone_size: few; cdr3_length: 16
cdr3_aa: CAISEGRYEQYF; cdr3_nt: TGTGCCATCAGCGAGGGCCGCTACGAGCAGTACTTC; v_call: TRBV10-3; j_call: TRBJ2-7; d_call: NA; clone_size: many; cdr3_length: 12
cdr3_aa: CSARGSGTSGVSYEQYF; cdr3_nt: TGCAGTGCTAGAGGTTCCGGGACTAGCGGGGTATCCTACGAGCAGTACTTC; v_call: TRBV20-1; j_call: TRBJ2-7; d_call: TRBD2; clone_size: NA; cdr3_length: 17
cdr3_aa: CASGYGVRTSGSEQYF; cdr3_nt: TGTGCCAGCGGCTACGGCGTGAGGACCTCGGGAAGCGAACAGTACTTC; v_call: TRBV11-2; j_call: TRBJ2-7; d_call: NA; clone_size: once; cdr3_length: 16
cdr3_aa: CTSSLVGDGVTDTQYF; cdr3_nt: TGTACAAGCAGCTTAGTAGGGGACGGGGTCACAGATACGCAGTATTTT; v_call: TRBV7-9; j_call: TRBJ2-3; d_call: NA; clone_size: NA; cdr3_length: 16
cdr3_aa: CASSYGAEAYEQYF; cdr3_nt: TGTGCCAGCAGTTACGGAGCAGAAGCCTACGAGCAGTACTTC; v_call: TRBV6-5; j_call: TRBJ2-7; d_call: NA; clone_size: many; cdr3_length: 14
cdr3_aa: CASSMDTGTNEQYF; cdr3_nt: TGCGCCAGCAGCATGGATACCGGGACAAACGAGCAGTACTTC; v_call: TRBV5-1; j_call: TRBJ2-7; d_call: NA; clone_size: NA; cdr3_length: 14
cdr3_aa: CACSFRTGTDTQYF; cdr3_nt: TGTGCCTGCAGCTTCCGGACGGGTACAGATACGCAGTATTTT; v_call: TRBV11-3; j_call: TRBJ2-3; d_call: NA; clone_size: NA; cdr3_length: 14
cdr3_aa: CASMVPPRYEQYF; cdr3_nt: TGTGCCAGCATGGTGCCGCCGAGATACGAGCAGTACTTC; v_call: TRBV6-2/TRBV6-3; j_call: TRBJ2-7; d_call: NA; clone_size: NA; cdr3_length: 13
cdr3_aa: CASSRTSGSSNTGELFF; cdr3_nt: TGCGCCAGCAGCCGGACTAGCGGTAGTTCAAACACCGGGGAGCTGTTTTTT; v_call: TRBV5-1; j_call: TRBJ2-2; d_call: TRBD2; clone_size: NA; cdr3_length: 17
cdr3_aa: CASSPYRTGESPNGYTF; cdr3_nt: TGTGCCAGCAGTCCCTATAGGACAGGGGAGAGTCCTAATGGCTACACCTTC; v_call: TRBV6-5; j_call: TRBJ1-2; d_call: TRBD1; clone_size: many; cdr3_length: 17
cdr3_aa: CASSFGTSRVTQYF; cdr3_nt: TGTGCCAGCAGTTTCGGGACTAGTAGGGTGACCCAGTACTTC; v_call: TRBV6-5; j_call: TRBJ2-5; d_call: TRBD2; clone_size: many; cdr3_length: 14
cdr3_aa: CASAPATLRNEKPFF; cdr3_nt: TGTGCTAGCGCCCCAGCAACACTTAGGAATGAAAAACCGTTTTTT; v_call: TRBV6-5; j_call: TRBJ1-4; d_call: NA; clone_size: NA; cdr3_length: 15
cdr3_aa: CASTTEGNEQFF; cdr3_nt: TGTGCCAGCACCACTGAGGGCAATGAGCAGTTCTTC; v_call: TRBV28; j_call: TRBJ2-1; d_call: NA; clone_size: NA; cdr3_length: 12
cdr3_aa: CASSMGGNSSLHF; cdr3_nt: TGTGCCAGTAGTATGGGGGGGAATTCATCCCTCCACTTT; v_call: TRBV28; j_call: TRBJ1-6; d_call: NA; clone_size: NA; cdr3_length: 13
cdr3_aa: CGSSPEGVGANYEQYF; cdr3_nt: TGTGGCAGCAGTCCTGAGGGGGTGGGAGCGAACTACGAGCAGTACTTC; v_call: TRBV6-2/TRBV6-3; j_call: TRBJ2-7; d_call: NA; clone_size: NA; cdr3_length: 16
cdr3_aa: CASSGGSGGHTGYTF; cdr3_nt: TGTGCCAGCAGCGGAGGGTCGGGAGGGCACACTGGCTACACCTTC; v_call: TRBV7-9; j_call: TRBJ1-2; d_call: NA; clone_size: NA; cdr3_length: 15
cdr3_aa: CASSPTGRKKTRYF; cdr3_nt: TGTGCCAGCAGCCCAACAGGGCGGAAAAAGACCCGATACTTC; v_call: TRBV11-2; j_call: TRBJ2-5; d_call: NA; clone_size: NA; cdr3_length: 14
cdr3_aa: CASSFGHSTGTQYF; cdr3_nt: TGTGCCAGCAGCTTTGGACACAGCACCGGTACGCAGTATTTT; v_call: TRBV11-2; j_call: TRBJ2-3; d_call: NA; clone_size: NA; cdr3_length: 14
cdr3_aa: CASSLEGLAGERQFF; cdr3_nt: TGTGCCAGCAGCTTAGAGGGACTAGCGGGAGAGAGGCAGTTCTTC; v_call: TRBV7-3; j_call: TRBJ2-1; d_call: TRBD2; clone_size: few; cdr3_length: 15
cdr3_aa: CASSPGTGGDQGYTF; cdr3_nt: TGTGCCAGCAGTCCCGGGACAGGGGGCGATCAGGGCTACACCTTC; v_call: TRBV6-5; j_call: TRBJ1-2; d_call: TRBD1; clone_size: many; cdr3_length: 15
cdr3_aa: CASSLPSGNTETFF; cdr3_nt: TGTGCCAGCAGCTTACCTTCGGGGAACACTGAAACTTTCTTT; v_call: TRBV7-8; j_call: TRBJ1-1; d_call: NA; clone_size: NA; cdr3_length: 14
cdr3_aa: CANSSSRPPGGRGNEQFF; cdr3_nt: TGTGCCAACAGCTCCTCGCGGCCTCCGGGCGGGAGGGGGAATGAGCAGTTCTTC; v_call: TRBV5-5; j_call: TRBJ2-1; d_call: TRBD2; clone_size: once; cdr3_length: 18
cdr3_aa: CSVKGLTNTGELFF; cdr3_nt: TGCAGCGTAAAGGGACTAACGAACACCGGGGAGCTGTTCTTT; v_call: TRBV29-1; j_call: TRBJ2-2; d_call: TRBD2; clone_size: once; cdr3_length: 14
cdr3_aa: CASSQSGYNEQFF; cdr3_nt: TGTGCCAGCAGCCAATCGGGATACAATGAGCAGTTCTTC; v_call: TRBV16; j_call: TRBJ2-1; d_call: NA; clone_size: few; cdr3_length: 13
cdr3_aa: CASSPATSSQQGGELFF; cdr3_nt: TGTGCCAGCAGCCCAGCCACTAGCTCCCAACAGGGCGGGGAGCTGTTTTTT; v_call: TRBV4-2; j_call: TRBJ2-2; d_call: NA; clone_size: many; cdr3_length: 17
cdr3_aa: CASRLLDPGNEQFF; cdr3_nt: TGTGCCAGCAGATTACTGGACCCCGGTAATGAGCAGTTCTTC; v_call: TRBV11-3; j_call: TRBJ2-1; d_call: NA; clone_size: NA; cdr3_length: 14
cdr3_aa: CASSSTPGLAVSYNEQFF; cdr3_nt: TGTGCCAGCAGTTCCACTCCCGGACTAGCGGTGTCCTACAATGAGCAGTTCTTC; v_call: TRBV12-3/TRBV12-4; j_call: TRBJ2-1; d_call: TRBD2; clone_size: many; cdr3_length: 18
cdr3_aa: CASHSGISVYEQYF; cdr3_nt: TGTGCCAGCCATTCGGGGATTAGCGTCTACGAGCAGTACTTC; v_call: TRBV28; j_call: TRBJ2-7; d_call: NA; clone_size: NA; cdr3_length: 14
cdr3_aa: CASSLVGRVGTDTQYF; cdr3_nt: TGTGCCAGCAGTTTAGTCGGGCGGGTGGGCACAGATACGCAGTATTTT; v_call: TRBV28; j_call: TRBJ2-3; d_call: NA; clone_size: NA; cdr3_length: 16
cdr3_aa: CVSSLNLSEKLFF; cdr3_nt: TGTGTCAGCAGTCTAAATCTGTCGGAAAAACTGTTTTTT; v_call: TRBV12-3/TRBV12-4; j_call: TRBJ1-4; d_call: NA; clone_size: NA; cdr3_length: 13
cdr3_aa: CAINSTAGTWGTDTQYF; cdr3_nt: TGTGCCATCAACTCAACGGCCGGGACATGGGGCACAGATACGCAGTATTTT; v_call: TRBV10-3; j_call: TRBJ2-3; d_call: NA; clone_size: NA; cdr3_length: 17
cdr3_aa: CAISESPLRAYEQYF; cdr3_nt: TGTGCCATCAGTGAGTCCCCACTCCGAGCCTACGAGCAGTACTTC; v_call: TRBV10-3; j_call: TRBJ2-7; d_call: NA; clone_size: few; cdr3_length: 15
cdr3_aa: CASGRGPNSYNEQFF; cdr3_nt: TGTGCCAGCGGGCGGGGACCGAACTCCTACAATGAGCAGTTCTTC; v_call: TRBV11-2; j_call: TRBJ2-1; d_call: NA; clone_size: medium-sized; cdr3_length: 15
cdr3_aa: CASRDTSGGDTDTQYF; cdr3_nt: TGTGCTAGCAGGGACACTAGCGGGGGTGACACAGATACGCAGTATTTT; v_call: TRBV28; j_call: TRBJ2-3; d_call: TRBD2; clone_size: NA; cdr3_length: 16
cdr3_aa: CASSLTSANTGELFF; cdr3_nt: TGTGCCAGCAGCCTTACTAGTGCAAACACCGGGGAGCTGTTTTTT; v_call: TRBV11-2; j_call: TRBJ2-2; d_call: NA; clone_size: NA; cdr3_length: 15
cdr3_aa: CAGSKFSNRELSSNQPQHF; cdr3_nt: TGCGCTGGCAGCAAATTCTCGAACAGGGAGTTATCTAGCAATCAGCCCCAGCATTTT; v_call: TRBV23-1; j_call: TRBJ1-5; d_call: NA; clone_size: NA; cdr3_length: 19
cdr3_aa: CASSLSGYTEAFF; cdr3_nt: TGTGCCAGCAGCCTTTCAGGGTACACTGAAGCTTTCTTT; v_call: TRBV11-3; j_call: TRBJ1-1; d_call: NA; clone_size: NA; cdr3_length: 13
cdr3_aa: CARSLVGTGISYEQYF; cdr3_nt: TGTGCCAGAAGCTTAGTGGGGACAGGGATATCATACGAGCAGTACTTC; v_call: TRBV11-2; j_call: TRBJ2-7; d_call: TRBD1; clone_size: NA; cdr3_length: 16
cdr3_aa: CASSPQGRANEKLFF; cdr3_nt: TGTGCCAGTAGTCCACAAGGGCGCGCTAATGAAAAACTGTTTTTT; v_call: TRBV28; j_call: TRBJ1-4; d_call: NA; clone_size: once; cdr3_length: 15
cdr3_aa: CASSYSISGRPSYNEQFF; cdr3_nt: TGTGCCAGCAGTTACTCGATCAGCGGGAGACCCTCCTACAATGAGCAGTTCTTC; v_call: TRBV6-2/TRBV6-3; j_call: TRBJ2-1; d_call: TRBD2; clone_size: few; cdr3_length: 18
cdr3_aa: CAWSGLNEKLFF; cdr3_nt: TGTGCCTGGAGTGGATTAAATGAAAAACTGTTTTTT; v_call: TRBV30; j_call: TRBJ1-4; d_call: NA; clone_size: few; cdr3_length: 12
cdr3_aa: CASHYGDPSTDTHYF; cdr3_nt: TGTGCCTCACACTACGGGGACCCTAGCACAGATACGCACTATTTT; v_call: TRBV30; j_call: TRBJ2-3; d_call: NA; clone_size: NA; cdr3_length: 15
cdr3_aa: CASSSARLAGGTYNEQFF; cdr3_nt: TGTGCCAGCAGTTCGGCCCGTCTAGCGGGAGGTACCTACAATGAGCAGTTCTTC; v_call: TRBV28; j_call: TRBJ2-1; d_call: TRBD2; clone_size: few; cdr3_length: 18
cdr3_aa: CASSAMGSGQPQHF; cdr3_nt: TGTGCCAGCAGCGCCATGGGGTCGGGGCAGCCCCAGCATTTT; v_call: TRBV6-5; j_call: TRBJ1-5; d_call: NA; clone_size: many; cdr3_length: 14
cdr3_aa: CASSLASANNYGYTF; cdr3_nt: TGCGCCAGCAGCTTGGCGTCAGCCAATAACTATGGCTACACCTTC; v_call: TRBV5-1; j_call: TRBJ1-2; d_call: NA; clone_size: few; cdr3_length: 15
cdr3_aa: CSVEPGGRVGLTPRNPNTGGLFF; cdr3_nt: TGCAGCGTTGAACCCGGAGGCAGGGTAGGGCTCACTCCTCGAAACCCGAACACCGGGGGGCTGTTTTTT; v_call: TRBV29-1; j_call: TRBJ2-2; d_call: NA; clone_size: NA; cdr3_length: 23
cdr3_aa: CASSEYGRDSYEQYF; cdr3_nt: TGTGCCAGCAGTGAGTACGGGAGGGACTCCTACGAGCAGTACTTC; v_call: TRBV6-1; j_call: TRBJ2-7; d_call: TRBD2; clone_size: many; cdr3_length: 15
cdr3_aa: CASSFRGGGNEQFF; cdr3_nt: TGTGCCAGCAGCTTCAGGGGAGGGGGCAATGAGCAGTTCTTT; v_call: TRBV5-5; j_call: TRBJ2-1; d_call: NA; clone_size: NA; cdr3_length: 14
cdr3_aa: CASRRGLQNSPLHF; cdr3_nt: TGTGCCAGCAGGAGGGGATTACAGAATTCACCCCTCCACTTT; v_call: TRBV11-2; j_call: TRBJ1-6; d_call: NA; clone_size: medium-sized; cdr3_length: 14
cdr3_aa: CASSQPTSGSQNEQFF; cdr3_nt: TGCGCCAGCAGCCAGCCTACTAGCGGGAGCCAGAATGAGCAGTTCTTC; v_call: TRBV4-1; j_call: TRBJ2-1; d_call: TRBD2; clone_size: many; cdr3_length: 16
cdr3_aa: CASIATSGRFPNEQFF; cdr3_nt: TGTGCCAGCATCGCCACTAGCGGGAGATTTCCTAATGAGCAGTTCTTC; v_call: TRBV28; j_call: TRBJ2-1; d_call: TRBD2; clone_size: NA; cdr3_length: 16
cdr3_aa: CASSLTGKVTGELFF; cdr3_nt: TGTGCCAGCAGCTTGACAGGGAAGGTCACCGGGGAGCTGTTTTTT; v_call: TRBV7-9; j_call: TRBJ2-2; d_call: TRBD1; clone_size: NA; cdr3_length: 15
cdr3_aa: CASSLALSGGPGTDTRYF; cdr3_nt: TGTGCCAGCAGCTTAGCGTTATCGGGAGGACCTGGCACAGATACGCGGTATTTT; v_call: TRBV11-1; j_call: TRBJ2-3; d_call: TRBD2; clone_size: once; cdr3_length: 18